The 17 T cell receptor beta chains reported below all come from one sample, sequenced in a study of T-cell reconstitution after alpha-beta-depleted transplantation in children. Construction of the TCRbeta library involved unique molecular identifiers. TCRdb re-derived calls from the PCR reads in MiXCR, one entry per CDR3 protein. The data contain around 370,000 distinct CDR3 sequences, 16% of them seen just once; the ten biggest clones take up around 41%. Sequenced here: PBMCs, mostly from graft donor cells, sampled 360 days after TCRalphabeta/CD19-depleted stem cell transplant. Source of these receptors: a male patient aged 2 to 9 who had a stem cell transplant for acute lymphoblastic leukemia, so the T cells may come from the graft donor.

The V call is TRBV3-1, the J call TRBJ2-3; D is perhaps TRBD1 (5 bases). Trimming took 0 bases from V and 5 from J, leaving 12 bases between them. Germline V CDR1 and CDR2: LGHDT, YNNKEL (reference sequence). CDR3 length equals 15 residues. The CDR3 region has the DNA TGTGCCAGCAGCCAAGACTGGCTAGGGGAAGATACGCAGTATTTT. This sequence encodes CASSQDWLGEDTQYF.

The V gene is TRBV29-1, the J gene TRBJ1-2, with D possibly matching TRBD1 (5 bases). Germline CDR1 is SQVTM and CDR2 is ANQGSEA. There are 13 residues in the CDR3. Deletions cut 4 bases from V and 3 bases from J, with 12 bases between. The CDR3 nucleotides read TGCAGCGTTGCCCGAGGGGACGACTATGGCTACACCTTC. Amino acids: CSVARGDDYGYTF.

The chain links TRBV5-4 to TRBJ2-1, with D possibly being TRBD2 (6 bases). Germline loops: CDR1 SGHNT, CDR2 YYREEE (reference sequence). V lost 4 bases and J lost 4, with 15 bases in between. CDR3 size: 15 residues. The CDR3 loop reads CASSIPGLEYNEQFF. Here the CDR3 DNA reads TGTGCCAGCAGCATTCCGGGACTCGAATACAATGAGCAGTTCTTC. Drawing the rest from reference TRBV5-4 and TRBJ2-1, the complete variable domain is ETGVTQSPTHLIKTRGQQVTLRCSSQSGHNTVSWYQQALGQGPQFIFQYYREEENGRGNFPPRFSGLQFPNYSSELNVNALELDDSALYLCASSIPGLEYNEQFFGPGTRLTVL.

This clonotype was counted a few times. The chain is built from TRBV25-1 and TRBJ2-5; D gene uncertain. CDR3 length equals 14 residues. Germline V gives CDR1 MGHDK, CDR2 SYGVNS. Trimming shortened V by 7 bases and J by 2 bases, and 14 bases separated the two germline ends. Here the CDR3 DNA reads TGTGCCAGCAACCATCTGCAGGAACAAGAGACCCAGTACTTC. This gives the protein CASNHLQEQETQYF.

This clonotype was detected only a few times. The chain uses TRBV6-5 and TRBJ2-1, with 12 bases that match TRBD2. V lost 1 base and J lost 9; bases outside the gene matches: 1. Germline lookup yields CDR1 MNHEY and CDR2 SVGAGI. CDR3 size: 14 residues. CDR3 sequence reads: CASSYLTSGSEQFF. The CDR3 region has the DNA TGTGCCAGCAGTTACTTGACTAGCGGGAGTGAGCAGTTCTTC.

This clonotype was detected only a few times. The gene calls are TRBV3-1 and TRBJ2-1; TRBD1 aligns across 11 bases. Trimming removed 3 bases from V and 15 bases from J; junction bases left unmatched: 13. Germline V gene sequence: CDR1 LGHDT, CDR2 YNNKEL (reference sequence). This CDR3 has 15 amino acids. CDR3 region: CASSHLDRGPVIGFF. The CDR3, as DNA: TGTGCCAGCAGCCATTTGGACAGGGGGCCCGTGATAGGGTTCTTC.

This clonotype turned up a few times. CDR3 DNA sequence: TGCGCCAGCAGCCCGTATGCGGGAGATTATGGCTACACCTTC. Encoded protein: CASSPYAGDYGYTF. The rearrangement uses TRBV4-1 and TRBJ1-2; D is unresolved. Deletions cut 4 bases from V and 5 bases from J, with 14 bases between. This CDR3 has 14 residues. In germline, CDR1 is MGHRA, CDR2 YSYEKL.

The sample holds many counts of this clonotype. The chain combines TRBV15 with TRBJ2-5, with TRBD2 as a possible D gene (6 bases). CDR1 and CDR2 from the germline V gene are LNHNV and YYDKDF (reference sequence). The CDR3 extends over 15 amino acids. The ends were cut back, 2 bases at V and 5 bases at J, with 15 bases in the middle. The CDR3 reads CATSRRSLAGETQYF. CDR3 bases: TGTGCCACCAGCAGACGTAGCCTGGCGGGGGAGACCCAGTACTTC.

In this sample, this clonotype turned up many times. The chain is built from TRBV4-1 and TRBJ1-5, with D possibly matching TRBD1 (5 bases). Germline V gene sequence: CDR1 MGHRA, CDR2 YSYEKL. Trimming pared 0 bases from V and 7 bases from J, leaving 10 bases between. The CDR3 runs to 14 residues. DNA of the CDR3: TGCGCCAGCAGCCAAGATCTAGGGGACCAGCCCCAGCATTTT. Its protein product is CASSQDLGDQPQHF.

This chain joins TRBV9 and TRBJ2-7; no definite D call. Germline CDR1 SGDLS, CDR2 YYNGEE. V lost 1 base, J lost 6 bases, and 5 bases lay in between. This CDR3 contains 11 residues. CDR3: CASSVKGEQYF. The CDR3 nucleotides read TGTGCCAGCAGCGTAAAGGGCGAGCAGTACTTC.

There are many counts of this clonotype. The chain uses TRBV29-1 and TRBJ2-1; 10 bases line up with TRBD2. This CDR3 contains 13 residues. From germline, CDR1 is SQVTM and CDR2 ANQGSEA. Trimming at V came to 6 bases and at J to 5 bases, leaving 4 bases not matched to a gene. This chain's CDR3 is CSVPGLANNEQFF. As DNA, the CDR3 is TGCAGCGTCCCGGGACTAGCGAACAATGAGCAGTTCTTC.

This clonotype showed up just a few times. Here the CDR3 DNA reads TGTGCCAGCAAGCGGGGCAGTCCTCCAGATACGCAGTATTTT. This encodes CASKRGSPPDTQYF. The chain combines TRBV28 with TRBJ2-3, with 7 bases matching TRBD2. Germline CDR1 and CDR2: MDHEN and SYDVKM. Losses at the gene ends were 7 bases for V and 4 bases for J; bases not matched to a gene: 8. This CDR3 comprises 14 residues.

The CDR3 sequence: CATSRGERTTDTQYF. The CDR3 DNA sequence: TGTGCCACCAGCAGAGGCGAAAGGACCACAGATACGCAGTATTTT. The gene calls are TRBV15 and TRBJ2-3; D gene unclear. Trimming took off 1 base at V and 2 bases at J, with 10 bases between the two ends. There are 15 residues in the CDR3. CDR1 LNHNV and CDR2 YYDKDF come from the germline V gene (reference sequence). Using reference TRBV15 and TRBJ2-3 for the parts outside the CDR3, the full variable domain is DAMVIQNPRYQVTQFGKPVTLSCSQTLNHNVMYWYQQKSSQAPKLLFHYYDKDFNNEADTPDNFQSRRPNTSFCFLDIRSPGLGDTAMYLCATSRGERTTDTQYFGPGTRLTVL.

This clonotype showed up just a few times. The V gene is TRBV15, the J gene TRBJ1-5; tentatively, D is TRBD1 (5 bases). Trimming took off 3 bases at V and 2 bases at J, with 8 bases between the two ends. This CDR3 spans 14 amino acids. In germline, CDR1 is LNHNV, CDR2 YYDKDF (reference sequence). Written as DNA, the CDR3 is TGTGCCACCAGCAGGGGACCTGGCAATCAGCCCCAGCATTTT. Its protein is CATSRGPGNQPQHF.

This clonotype was seen a few times. V and J are TRBV7-8 and TRBJ1-5; TRBD1 agrees at 7 bases. Germline trimming cut 4 bases from V and 5 bases from J; bases unmatched to any gene: 11. This CDR3 spans 16 amino acids. Germline V CDR1 and CDR2: SGHVS, FQNEAQ. The CDR3 DNA follows: TGTGCCAGCAGCTCGAACGCCGGGACAGTTTATCAGCCCCAGCATTTT. Protein: CASSSNAGTVYQPQHF. The variable domain in full, with the rest retrieved from reference TRBV7-8 and TRBJ1-5, is GAGVSQSPRYKVAKRGQDVALRCDPISGHVSLFWYQQALGQGPEFLTYFQNEAQLDKSGLPSDRFFAERPEGSVSTLKIQRTQQEDSAVYLCASSSNAGTVYQPQHFGDGTRLSIL.

The V and J genes are TRBV28 and TRBJ2-1; 11 bases line up with TRBD2. Germline V gene sequence: CDR1 MDHEN, CDR2 SYDVKM. V dropped 9 bases and J dropped 4; count of bases not matched to a gene: 5. CDR3 size: 14 residues. This CDR3 reads CASGLAGDYNEQFF. CDR3 nucleotides: TGTGCCAGTGGACTAGCGGGCGATTACAATGAGCAGTTCTTC.

CDR3 bases: TGCAGCGTTGTGGACGGAGCTAACTATGGCTACACCTTC. Its protein product is CSVVDGANYGYTF. The rearrangement joins TRBV29-1 to TRBJ1-2; the D is unclear. Trimming took 4 bases from V and 0 from J, leaving 9 bases between them. Germline V lookup: CDR1 SQVTM, CDR2 ANQGSEA. The CDR3 runs to 13 residues.